This TCR beta chain emerged from a study of siplizumab effects on memory and regulatory T cells. General study points: About 80-96% of proliferating CD4+ or CD8+ clones had no assignable naive or memory phenotype. Fewer alloreactive sequences mapped to unstimulated CD4+ memory cells under siplizumab. Tregs proliferating in siplizumab cultures lacked confirmation of their suppressive function.

Some 99,000 TCR templates were measured in each sample. Using immunoSEQ multiplex PCR, the repertoire was profiled, and TCRdb retains in-frame clones only, with some absent. The profile shows 110,000 or so clones, about 90% of them singletons. Trimming left V 3 bases short and J 0 bases short, with 12 bases between. CDR3 size: 16 residues. From germline, CDR1 is LNHDA and CDR2 SQIVND (reference sequence). Points on this clone: Its antigen is unknown.

Specimen: Tregs sorted from blood. The TCR sequence derives from a human donor in good health. This sequence joins TRBV19 and TRBJ1-3, with D possibly matching TRBD1 (6 bases). This chain's CDR3 is CASSIGTGFSGNTIYF. For the CDR3, the DNA is TGTGCCAGTAGTATTGGAACAGGGTTCTCTGGAAACACCATATATTTT.